The 14 T cell receptor beta chains given below trace back to one sample, sequenced in a study of shared clonotypes between healthy human individuals. Repertoires were generated with immunoSEQ multiplex PCR, while TCRdb's copy carries only in-frame clones and drops some. The data hold 150,000 to 200,000 clones, with roughly 91% observed a single time. Sequencing was performed on naive CD4+ T cells sorted from blood. Sample subset: CD45RA+ positively selected. The receptors come from a woman aged 25 to 39 in good health.

The CDR3 sequence: CASSLAALRLAGAVEQYF. The CDR3 DNA reads TGTGCCAGCAGCTTAGCGGCGCTGAGACTAGCGGGGGCCGTGGAGCAGTACTTC. V is TRBV11-2 and J is TRBJ2-7, with TRBD2 identical over 12 bases. V trimming: 1 base; J trimming: 7 bases; junction bases outside the gene matches: 14. CDR1 is SGHAT, CDR2 FQNNGV, per germline. The CDR3 contains 18 residues.

This clone was detected only a few times. This chain links TRBV30 with TRBJ1-5; D is undetermined. The V gene's germline CDR1 is GTSNPN and CDR2 SVGIG (reference sequence). This CDR3 region has 14 residues. Trimming took off 0 bases at V and 1 base at J, with 7 bases between the two ends. CDR3 DNA: TGTGCCTGGAGTGTAAAGGCCAGCAATCAGCCCCAGCATTTT. Its translation is CAWSVKASNQPQHF. The variable domain in full, with the rest retrieved from reference TRBV30 and TRBJ1-5, is SQTIHQWPATLVQPVGSPLSLECTVEGTSNPNLYWYRQAAGRGLQLLFYSVGIGQISSEVPQNLSASRPQDRQFILSSKKLLLSDSGFYLCAWSVKASNQPQHFGDGTRLSIL.

The gene calls are TRBV7-6 and TRBJ2-7; D not certain. V lost 5 bases and J 3 bases, leaving 5 bases between the germline ends. CDR1 SGHVS and CDR2 FNYEAQ come from the germline V gene. CDR3 length equals 11 residues. CDR3 region: CASSADYEQYF. CDR3 nucleotides: TGTGCCAGCAGCGCGGACTACGAGCAGTACTTC. Full variable domain (outside the CDR3, taken from reference TRBV7-6 and TRBJ2-7): GAGVSQSPRYKVTKRGQDVALRCDPISGHVSLYWYRQALGQGPEFLTYFNYEAQQDKSGLPNDRFSAERPEGSISTLTIQRTEQRDSAMYRCASSADYEQYFGPGTRLTVT.

The chain combines TRBV10-1 with TRBJ2-5; D unclear. The J call is doubtful: the DNA matches TRBJ2-7 better. The CDR3 totals 14 residues. Germline V lookup: CDR1 WNHNN, CDR2 SYGVQD (reference sequence). CDR3 DNA sequence: TGCGCCAGCAGCAAGGACCAGAGCACCTACGAGCAGTACTTC. It encodes CASSKDQSTYEQYF.

The CDR3 DNA follows: TGCGCCAGCAGCCTCCCGGGACAGGGAGACGAAAAACTGTTTTTT. This encodes CASSLPGQGDEKLFF. The genes are TRBV5-1 and TRBJ1-4; 9 nucleotides line up with TRBD1. CDR3 length: 15 amino acids. CDR1 and CDR2 (germline): SGHRS, YFSETQ. V was pared by 4 bases and J by 8 bases, with 9 bases of the junction left unmatched. Supplemented by reference TRBV5-1 and TRBJ1-4, the full variable domain reads KAGVTQTPRYLIKTRGQQVTLSCSPISGHRSVSWYQQTPGQGLQFLFEYFSETQRNKGNFPGRFSGRQFSNSRSEMNVSTLELGDSALYLCASSLPGQGDEKLFFGSGTQLSVL.

The rearrangement joins TRBV28 to TRBJ1-1; possible D gene TRBD1, 5 bases. Germline CDR1 and CDR2: MDHEN and SYDVKM. The CDR3 consists of 12 residues. V gave up 1 base and J gave up 11 bases, with 11 bases separating them. Written as DNA, the CDR3 is TGTGCCAGCAGTTTATTAGGGGTTCGTGCTTTCTTT. Translated, it gives CASSLLGVRAFF.

V is TRBV28 and J is TRBJ1-2, with 9 bases identical to TRBD1. Germline assignment: CDR1 MDHEN and CDR2 SYDVKM. The CDR3 is 15 amino acids. After removal of 6 bases from V and 0 bases from J, the junction contained 5 bases not matched to a gene. The CDR3 loop reads CASSGQGPPNYGYTF. The CDR3, as DNA: TGTGCCAGCAGCGGACAGGGGCCCCCTAACTATGGCTACACCTTC.

This rearrangement joins TRBV21-1 to TRBJ2-3; the table calls TRBD2, which could not be checked here. TRBV21-1 is a pseudogene. The CDR3 extends over 21 amino acids. CDR3 coding DNA: TGTGCCAGCAGCAAAGTTGGGTTCGCCGGCCCCTTAGCGGGAACCACAGATACGCAGTATTTT. Amino acid sequence: CASSKVGFAGPLAGTTDTQYF.

The chain links TRBV6-5 to TRBJ2-5; weak D call: TRBD1 (5 bases). The end of the DNA is better explained by TRBJ2-7, so the J call may be wrong. The germline CDR1 and CDR2 sequences are MNHEY and SVGAGI. The CDR3 has 14 residues. The CDR3 protein is CASSRSARDYEQYF. CDR3 DNA: TGTGCCAGCAGTCGCAGTGCCAGGGACTACGAGCAGTACTTC.

The rearrangement joins TRBV10-1 to TRBJ2-5; D perhaps matches TRBD2 (6 bases). The germline V gene has CDR1 WNHNN and CDR2 SYGVQD (reference sequence). There are 12 residues in the CDR3. The V end lost 2 bases, the J end lost 5 bases, and 6 bases lay between the germline ends. CDR3 sequence reads: CASSEGRETQYF. Written as DNA, the CDR3 is TGCGCCAGCAGTGAGGGGAGGGAGACCCAGTACTTC.

The chain employs TRBV5-8 and TRBJ2-2; TRBD1 aligns across 7 bases. CDR3 length: 16 amino acids. The V gene's germline CDR1 is SGHTS and CDR2 YDEGEE. The ends lost 0 bases at V and 3 bases at J; junction bases unmatched: 5. The CDR3 DNA is TGTGCCAGCAGCTTGGGGGCAGGGGGTTACACCGGGGAGCTGTTTTTT. Translating it yields CASSLGAGGYTGELFF. The whole variable domain, filled in from reference TRBV5-8 and TRBJ2-2, reads EAGVTQSPTHLIKTRGQQATLRCSPISGHTSVYWYQQALGLGLQFLLWYDEGEERNRGNFPPRFSGRQFPNYSSELNVNALELEDSALYLCASSLGAGGYTGELFFGEGSRLTVL.

J is TRBJ2-1 and V is TRBV19; D is undetermined. V shed 4 bases and J shed 8 bases, with 27 bases lying between them. The CDR3 contains 18 residues. In germline, CDR1 is LNHDA, CDR2 SQIVND (reference sequence). CDR3 coding DNA: TGTGCCAGTAGTAGAGAGATGCAGGTGATTGGTCCACTCGATGAGCAGTTCTTC. Translated, it gives CASSREMQVIGPLDEQFF.

CDR3 in amino acids: CASSRLPKSYEQYF. Written as DNA, the CDR3 is TGTGCCAGCAGTCGCCTGCCGAAATCCTACGAGCAGTACTTC. The chain is built from TRBV27 and TRBJ2-7; the D is unclear. This CDR3 has 14 residues. Trimming pared 5 bases from V and 1 base from J, leaving 12 bases between. Germline CDR1 is MNHEY and CDR2 is SMNVEV (reference sequence).

This sequence joins TRBV28 and TRBJ1-1; D call uncertain. V dropped 6 bases and J dropped 0 bases, with 14 bases sitting between them. Germline V gene data show CDR1 as MDHEN and CDR2 as SYDVKM. The CDR3 spans 15 residues. The CDR3 loop reads CASREPQVLNTEAFF. The DNA of the CDR3 is TGTGCCAGCAGAGAACCTCAGGTTTTGAACACTGAAGCTTTCTTT.